Listed here are 23 T cell receptor beta chains from one sample, sequenced in a study of vaccination and CD4 T cells after COVID-19. As to treatment: roughly nine-day PBMC culture with coronavirus spike peptide pools or control peptides (ViraFEST assay). Their target antigens are unknown. Cultured CD4+ T-cell DNA underwent Oncomine TCR Beta short-read sequencing. MiXCR was run by TCRdb on the PCR reads, yielding one entry per CDR3 protein. The sample contains fewer than 15,000 distinct CDR3 sequences, about 56% of which appear only once. Sample: CD4+ T cells from blood, cultured in vitro. Every receptor here comes from a human donor who had recovered from COVID-19.

V is TRBV25-1 and J is TRBJ1-6; D gene unclear. The germline gives CDR1 MGHDK, CDR2 SYGVNS. V was clipped by 5 bases and J by 6 bases, with 11 bases between them. This CDR3 comprises 14 residues. This CDR3 reads CASSHGLINSPLHF. In DNA, the CDR3 is TGTGCCAGCAGTCACGGGCTCATTAATTCACCCCTCCACTTT.

The chain employs TRBV7-8 and TRBJ1-1; D not resolved. CDR3 length equals 12 residues. The germline V gene has CDR1 SGHVS and CDR2 FQNEAQ. Trimming took 1 base from V and 7 from J, leaving 7 bases between them. CDR3 residues: CASSLDLGEAFF. The CDR3 nucleotides read TGTGCCAGCAGCTTAGATCTGGGTGAAGCTTTCTTT.

CDR3 DNA sequence: TGCAGTGCCCTTGACCTCGATCAGCCCCAGCATTTT. This codes for CSALDLDQPQHF. The chain joins TRBV20-1 to TRBJ1-5, with no clear D. V lost 6 bases and J lost 5, with 11 bases in between. Per the germline V gene, CDR1 is DFQATT and CDR2 is SNEGSKA (reference sequence). This CDR3 is 12 amino acids long.

The rearrangement links TRBV7-3 to TRBJ2-2; D may correspond to TRBD1 or TRBD2 (5 bases each). The germline V and J ends were trimmed by 5 bases and 0 bases, with 13 bases remaining between them. The CDR3 sequence is 16 residues long. Germline V gene data show CDR1 as SGHTA and CDR2 as FQGTGA. CDR3 sequence reads: CASSLEGFSNTGELFF. The CDR3 DNA is TGTGCCAGCAGCCTCGAGGGGTTCTCGAACACCGGGGAGCTGTTTTTT. The complete variable domain, with remaining parts taken from reference TRBV7-3 and TRBJ2-2, reads GAGVSQTPSNKVTEKGKYVELRCDPISGHTALYWYRQSLGQGPEFLIYFQGTGAADDSGLPNDRFFAVRPEGSVSTLKIQRTERGDSAVYLCASSLEGFSNTGELFFGEGSRLTVL.

In regard to this clonotype: Germline is not matched at one junction end, which may reflect a read error. The rearrangement links TRBV27 to TRBJ2-5; D is perhaps TRBD1 or TRBD2 (5 bases each). CDR3 size: 13 residues. Germline loops: CDR1 MNHEY, CDR2 SMNVEV (reference sequence). CDR3 loop: CASSRGAEETPYF. DNA for the CDR3: TGTGCCAGTAGCCGAGGGGCGGAGGAGACCCCGTACTTC.

The rearrangement joins TRBV20-1 to TRBJ2-1; D may be TRBD1 or TRBD2 (5 bases each). Trimming took 6 bases from V and 2 from J, leaving 14 bases between them. The CDR3 runs to 14 residues. Germline V gene lookup returns CDR1 DFQATT and CDR2 SNEGSKA (reference sequence). CDR3 residues: CSAPGTLTYNEQFF. The DNA for the CDR3 is TGCAGTGCCCCCGGGACCCTCACCTACAATGAGCAGTTCTTC.

This clonotype is labeled as medium-sized (0.01 to 0.1%). The chain carries TRBV27 and TRBJ1-2; D is perhaps TRBD1 (5 bases). Trimming cost V 3 bases and J 5 bases, with 7 bases left between them. The CDR3 is 12 residues long. Germline loops: CDR1 MNHEY, CDR2 SMNVEV (reference sequence). CDR3 sequence reads: CASSFRGYGYTF. CDR3 nucleotide sequence: TGTGCCAGCAGTTTCCGGGGGTATGGCTACACCTTC.

With regard to this clonotype: The CDR3 does not end in the conserved phenylalanine or tryptophan, so this is likely a read error. The rearrangement joins TRBV6-2 or TRBV6-3 to TRBJ2-2, with TRBD1 matching 9 bases. The CDR3 extends over 16 amino acids. Germline V gives CDR1 MNHEY, CDR2 SVGEGT. J gave up 5 bases and V 2 bases, and 6 bases lay outside the gene matches. The CDR3 DNA follows: TGTGCCAGCAGTTACAGGGACAGGGTGGTTACCGGGGAGCTGTTTTCT. Residues: CASSYRDRVVTGELFS.

This chain joins TRBV20-1 and TRBJ1-2; D perhaps matches TRBD1 (6 bases). CDR3 size: 14 residues. CDR1 and CDR2 (germline): DFQATT, SNEGSKA (reference sequence). The V gene lost 5 bases and the J gene lost 2 bases, with 15 bases spanning the gap. CDR3 amino acids: CSAYDGQLNYGYTF. CDR3 in DNA: TGCAGTGCTTACGATGGACAGTTGAACTATGGCTACACCTTC.

The V gene is TRBV7-2, the J gene TRBJ1-1, with a tentative D call TRBD1 (5 bases). The CDR3 runs 17 residues. The V gene's germline CDR1 is SGHTA and CDR2 FQGNSA. V gave up 5 bases and J gave up 7 bases, with 26 bases separating them. The CDR3 loop is CASSRHRVGSGMDEAFF. The CDR3 region has the DNA TGTGCCAGCAGCCGACACCGGGTAGGCTCAGGGATGGATGAAGCTTTCTTT.

The count of this clonotype is one. The chain recombines TRBV7-8 with TRBJ2-7; D not certain. CDR3 length: 13 residues. V was shortened by 1 base and J by 11 bases, with 15 bases between the two germline ends. The germline CDR1 and CDR2 sequences are SGHVS and FQNEAQ. The CDR3 DNA sequence: TGTGCCAGCAGCTTAGGGCAGGATCCTCACAAGTACTTC. This sequence encodes CASSLGQDPHKYF.

The J gene is TRBJ1-1, the V gene TRBV11-2, with no clear D. The CDR3 is 14 residues long. Trimming removed 5 bases at V and 0 bases at J, with 10 bases between. Germline V gives CDR1 SGHAT, CDR2 FQNNGV. CDR3 sequence (DNA): TGTGCCAGCAGCCACAGTACTATGAACACTGAAGCTTTCTTT. It yields the protein CASSHSTMNTEAFF.

J is TRBJ2-3 and V is TRBV7-3, with 8 bases fitting TRBD1. There are 13 residues in the CDR3. The ends lost 5 bases at V and 7 bases at J; junction bases unmatched: 5. The V gene's germline CDR1 is SGHTA and CDR2 FQGTGA. In nucleotides, the CDR3 is TGTGCCAGCAGCAATAGACAGGGGAATACGCAGTATTTT. It translates to CASSNRQGNTQYF.

This clonotype is a singleton in its sample. The genes are TRBV6-1 and TRBJ1-1; possibly TRBD1 for D (6 bases). The germline gives CDR1 MNHNS, CDR2 SASEGT. V was cut by 6 bases and J by 5 bases, with 19 bases left in between. This CDR3 contains 15 residues. CDR3 region: CASSPWLRGVTEAFF. The CDR3 DNA reads as TGTGCCAGCAGCCCGTGGTTAAGGGGGGTAACTGAAGCTTTCTTT.

V and J are TRBV7-9 and TRBJ2-5, with D perhaps matching TRBD1 (6 bases). CDR1 and CDR2 (germline): SEHNR, FQNEAQ (reference sequence). V was pared by 9 bases and J by 4 bases, with 18 bases between. The CDR3 extends over 14 amino acids. The CDR3 DNA reads TGTGCCAGTAGAGCACAGGGAGAGGGAGAGACCCAGTACTTC. It translates to CASRAQGEGETQYF.

The rearrangement joins TRBV28 to TRBJ1-5, with D perhaps matching TRBD1 (5 bases). Germline V gene data show CDR1 as MDHEN and CDR2 as SYDVKM. The CDR3 extends over 14 amino acids. Trimming pared 5 bases from V and 4 bases from J, leaving 12 bases between. The CDR3 loop reads CASSPPGLNQPQHF. In DNA form, the CDR3 reads TGTGCCAGCAGTCCGCCGGGACTAAATCAGCCCCAGCATTTT.

In this sample, this clonotype turned up a few times. This chain uses TRBV27 with TRBJ1-1; 10 nucleotides agree with TRBD1. CDR1 and CDR2 (germline): MNHEY, SMNVEV (reference sequence). The junction had 8 bases not matched to a gene; V was cut back by 4 bases and J by 6 bases. The CDR3 loop spans 15 amino acids. CDR3 amino acids: CASSWDRGLRSEAFF. The CDR3 coding sequence is TGTGCCAGCAGTTGGGACAGGGGCCTCCGTTCTGAAGCTTTCTTT.

The V gene is TRBV18, the J gene TRBJ1-4; D perhaps matches TRBD1 (5 bases). Trimming removed 3 bases from V and 7 bases from J, with 18 bases in between. CDR3 length equals 16 residues. Germline lookup yields CDR1 KGHSH and CDR2 LQKENI. CDR3 residues: CASSPTTFSGSEKLFF. The CDR3 nucleotides read TGTGCCAGCTCACCTACCACGTTTTCAGGGAGTGAAAAACTGTTTTTT.

V gene TRBV4-1 combines with J gene TRBJ1-3, with D possibly matching TRBD1 (6 bases). V was clipped by 4 bases and J by 0 bases, with 16 bases between them. The CDR3 is made up of 17 amino acids. The germline V gene has CDR1 MGHRA and CDR2 YSYEKL. CDR3: CASSRGGLTISGNTIYF. For the CDR3, the DNA is TGCGCCAGCAGCCGCGGGGGGCTAACTATCTCTGGAAACACCATATATTTT.

In this sample, this clonotype turned up a few times. The rearrangement joins TRBV30 to TRBJ1-2; the D is unclear. The CDR3 length is 13 residues. In germline, CDR1 is GTSNPN, CDR2 SVGIG (reference sequence). Trimming took 5 bases from V and 8 from J, leaving 18 bases between them. CDR3 nucleotides: TGTGCCTGGGGCCGAGATGGAGGACTCGGCTACACCTTC. It encodes CAWGRDGGLGYTF.

This clonotype was seen a handful of times. The chain recombines TRBV28 with TRBJ1-2, with no clear D. The CDR3 totals 11 residues. From germline, CDR1 is MDHEN and CDR2 SYDVKM. The V end lost 8 bases, the J end lost 4 bases, and 8 bases lay between the germline ends. For the CDR3, the DNA is TGTGCCAGCGGCGGGATCTATGGCTACACCTTC. Translated, it gives CASGGIYGYTF.

The chain employs TRBV12-3 or TRBV12-4 and TRBJ1-5; D possibly corresponds to TRBD1 (5 bases). This CDR3 comprises 16 residues. Trimming left V 6 bases short and J 4 bases short, with 19 bases between. Here the CDR3 reads CASSPLTRQGNQPQHF. The CDR3 nucleotides are TGTGCCAGCAGCCCCCTTACGAGGCAGGGTAATCAGCCCCAGCATTTT.

This chain connects TRBV10-3 to TRBJ2-1; D gene uncertain. Per germline, CDR1 ENHRY and CDR2 SYGVKD. CDR3 length: 11 residues. Between the trimmed V and J ends, which lost 8 bases and 3 bases, there was a span of 5 bases. The CDR3 nucleotides are TGTGCCATCCGAGACTACAATGAGCAGTTCTTC. Translation: CAIRDYNEQFF.